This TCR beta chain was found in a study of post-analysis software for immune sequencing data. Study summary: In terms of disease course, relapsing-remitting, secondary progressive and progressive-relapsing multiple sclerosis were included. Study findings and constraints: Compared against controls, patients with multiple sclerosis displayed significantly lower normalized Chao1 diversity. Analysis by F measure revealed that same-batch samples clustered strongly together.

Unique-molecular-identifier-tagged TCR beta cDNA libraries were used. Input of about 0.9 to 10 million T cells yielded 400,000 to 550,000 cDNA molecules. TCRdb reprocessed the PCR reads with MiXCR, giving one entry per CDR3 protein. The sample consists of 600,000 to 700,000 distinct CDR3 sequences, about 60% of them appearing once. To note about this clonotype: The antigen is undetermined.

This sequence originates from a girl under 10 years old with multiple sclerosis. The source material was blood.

For the CDR3, the DNA is TGCAGCGTTGGAGAGACAGGGAACACTGAAGCTTTCTTT. Amino acids: CSVGETGNTEAFF. V is TRBV29-1 and J is TRBJ1-1; TRBD1 might be the D (6 bases). V was trimmed by 4 bases and J by 1 base, leaving 10 bases between them. CDR3 length equals 13 residues. From germline, CDR1 is SQVTM and CDR2 ANQGSEA.